The 3 T cell receptor beta chains below come from one sample, sequenced in a study of control samples from healthy donors and cancer patients. Data came from immunoSEQ multiplex PCR; TCRdb stores just in-frame clones and leaves some out. The repertoire holds over 150,000 clones, with approximately 96% as singletons. Sequences were obtained from blood. These receptors all stem from a man in his forties or fifties in good health.

This clone was found once. The gene calls are TRBV4-1 and TRBJ1-5, with 7 bases fitting TRBD1. This CDR3 is built from 16 residues. CDR1 is MGHRA and CDR2 is YSYEKL in the germline V gene. V was clipped by 1 base and J by 3 bases; unmatched bases: 6. The CDR3 DNA is TGCGCCAGCAGCCAAGTACAGACAGGGATCAATCAGCCCCAGCATTTT. Translated: CASSQVQTGINQPQHF.

This chain links TRBV5-1 with TRBJ1-1; D ambiguous. V was clipped by 6 bases and J by 2 bases, with 8 bases between them. This CDR3 region has 12 residues. Germline CDR1 and CDR2: SGHRS and YFSETQ. The CDR3 bases are TGCGCCAGCAAAAATAGTAACACTGAAGCTTTCTTT. This encodes CASKNSNTEAFF.

The J gene is TRBJ1-1, the V gene TRBV27, with TRBD1 matching over 7 bases. V shed 0 bases, J shed 4 bases, and the junction held 5 bases outside the gene matches. Looked up from germline, CDR1 is MNHEY and CDR2 is SMNVEV (reference sequence). The CDR3 covers 15 residues. CDR3 region: CASSLSGRGSTEAFF. The CDR3, as DNA: TGTGCCAGCAGTTTATCGGGCAGGGGGAGCACTGAAGCTTTCTTT.